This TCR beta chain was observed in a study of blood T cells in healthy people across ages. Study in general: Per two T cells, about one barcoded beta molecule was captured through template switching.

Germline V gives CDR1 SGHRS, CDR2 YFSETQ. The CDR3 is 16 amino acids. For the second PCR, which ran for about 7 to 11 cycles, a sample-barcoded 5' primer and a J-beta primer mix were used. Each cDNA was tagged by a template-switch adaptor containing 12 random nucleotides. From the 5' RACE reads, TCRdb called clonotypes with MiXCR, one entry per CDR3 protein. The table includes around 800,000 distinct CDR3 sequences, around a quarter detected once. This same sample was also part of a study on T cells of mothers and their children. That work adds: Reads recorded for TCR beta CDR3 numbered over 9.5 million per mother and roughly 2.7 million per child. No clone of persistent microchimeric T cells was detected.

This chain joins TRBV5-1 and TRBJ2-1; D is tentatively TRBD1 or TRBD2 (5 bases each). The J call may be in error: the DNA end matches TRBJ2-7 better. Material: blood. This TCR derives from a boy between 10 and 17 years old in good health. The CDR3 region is CASSLAEVGDPYEQYF. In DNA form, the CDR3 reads TGCGCCAGCAGCTTGGCCGAGGTGGGGGACCCCTACGAGCAGTACTTC.